This record covers a single T cell receptor (beta chain). This record comes from a study of blood T cell repertoires in COVID-19. Across the study: The study drew acute and convalescent COVID-19 samples from the United States, Italy and Spain.

The data were produced by immunoSEQ multiplex PCR, yet TCRdb's version contains in-frame clones alone and is incomplete. The data contain approximately 300,000 clones, roughly nine tenths of them singletons. The CDR3 covers 15 residues. CDR1 is MNHEY and CDR2 is SVGAGI in the germline V gene. The V gene lost 7 bases and the J gene lost 3 bases, with 18 bases spanning the gap. This sequence originates from a woman aged 30 to 39 who had recovered from COVID-19. Input material: PBMCs or T cells enriched from blood (not recorded which). The rearrangement links TRBV6-5 to TRBJ1-1, with D perhaps TRBD1 (6 bases). The CDR3 loop reads CASTNSGGPHTEAFF. In nucleotides, the CDR3 is TGTGCCAGCACCAACTCGGGGGGGCCGCACACTGAAGCTTTCTTT.